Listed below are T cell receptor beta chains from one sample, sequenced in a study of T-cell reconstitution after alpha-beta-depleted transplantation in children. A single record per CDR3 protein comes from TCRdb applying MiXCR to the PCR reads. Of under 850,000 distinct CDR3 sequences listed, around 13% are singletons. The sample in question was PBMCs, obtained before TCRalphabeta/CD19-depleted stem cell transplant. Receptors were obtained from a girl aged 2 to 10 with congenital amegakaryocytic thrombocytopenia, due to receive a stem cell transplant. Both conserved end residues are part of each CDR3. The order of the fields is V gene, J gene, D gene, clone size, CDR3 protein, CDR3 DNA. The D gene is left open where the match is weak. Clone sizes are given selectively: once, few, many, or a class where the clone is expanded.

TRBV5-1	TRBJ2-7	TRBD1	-	CASSLDSGTGALAQYF	TGCGCCAGCAGCTTGGATTCCGGGACAGGAGCCCTCGCGCAGTACTTC
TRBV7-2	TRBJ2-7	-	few	CASSRRRGDYEQYF	TGTGCCAGCAGCCGTCGGCGGGGCGACTACGAGCAGTACTTC
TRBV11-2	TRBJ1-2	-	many	CASSTSPSWTNYGYTF	TGTGCCAGCAGCACCAGCCCCAGCTGGACTAACTATGGCTACACCTTC
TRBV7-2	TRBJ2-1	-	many	CASSFDGPAYNEQFF	TGTGCCAGCAGCTTCGACGGTCCCGCCTACAATGAGCAGTTCTTC
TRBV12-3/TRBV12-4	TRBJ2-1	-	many	CASSFTGVINEQFF	TGTGCCAGCAGTTTCACGGGTGTTATAAATGAGCAGTTCTTC
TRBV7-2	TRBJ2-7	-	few	CASSPVGAGSSYEQYF	TGTGCCAGCAGCCCAGTTGGGGCGGGGAGCTCCTACGAGCAGTACTTC
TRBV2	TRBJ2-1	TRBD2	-	CASRGSGLAGTGEQFF	TGTGCCAGCAGGGGCTCCGGGCTAGCGGGCACCGGTGAGCAGTTCTTC
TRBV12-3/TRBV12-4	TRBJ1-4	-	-	CASTLGHGARLFF	TGTGCCAGCACTCTAGGACACGGGGCGAGACTGTTTTTT
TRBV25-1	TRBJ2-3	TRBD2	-	CASSDRVGRPSTDTQYF	TGTGCCAGCAGTGACCGTGTCGGGAGGCCTAGCACAGATACGCAGTATTTT
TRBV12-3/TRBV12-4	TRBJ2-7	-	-	CASSSGPISYEQYF	TGTGCCAGCAGTTCGGGACCAATTTCCTACGAGCAGTACTTC
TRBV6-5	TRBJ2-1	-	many	CASSFSPTNEQFF	TGTGCCAGCAGTTTTAGCCCGACCAATGAGCAGTTCTTC
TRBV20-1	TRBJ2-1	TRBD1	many	CSARRTGGAYNEQFF	TGCAGTGCCAGGCGGACAGGGGGCGCCTACAATGAGCAGTTCTTC
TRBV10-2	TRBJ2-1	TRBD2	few	CASSETIPTSGWGQFF	TGCGCCAGCAGTGAGACTATCCCGACTAGCGGCTGGGGGCAGTTCTTC
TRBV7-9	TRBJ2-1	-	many	CASSLERSSGSYNEQFF	TGTGCCAGCAGCTTAGAAAGAAGTAGCGGCTCCTACAATGAGCAGTTCTTC
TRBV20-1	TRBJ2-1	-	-	CSAQTNRGASRYNEQFF	TGCAGTGCCCAAACGAACCGTGGGGCCTCGAGGTACAATGAGCAGTTCTTC
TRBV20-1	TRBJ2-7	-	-	CSAANEPPDEQYF	TGCAGTGCCGCCAACGAACCGCCAGACGAGCAGTACTTC
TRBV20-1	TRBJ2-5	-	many	CSAAKFRDTTVDFRETQYF	TGCAGTGCTGCGAAATTTCGAGACACCACCGTAGACTTTCGAGAGACCCAGTACTTC
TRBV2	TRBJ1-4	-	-	CASSTHRRNEKLFF	TGTGCCAGCAGTACTCACAGGAGAAATGAAAAACTGTTTTTT
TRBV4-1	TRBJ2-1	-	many	CASSQAVSYNEQFF	TGCGCCAGCAGCCAAGCTGTCTCCTACAATGAGCAGTTCTTC
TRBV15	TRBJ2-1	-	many	CATSSREVEQFF	TGTGCCACCAGCAGTAGAGAGGTGGAGCAGTTCTTC
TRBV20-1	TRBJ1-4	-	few	CSAMRDITTNEKLFF	TGCAGTGCTATGCGGGACATAACAACTAATGAAAAACTGTTTTTT
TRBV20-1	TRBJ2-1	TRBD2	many	CSAIAGATYNEQFF	TGCAGTGCTATAGCGGGAGCCACATACAATGAGCAGTTCTTC
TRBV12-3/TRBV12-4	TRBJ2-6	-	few	CASSFEAGANVLTF	TGTGCCAGCAGTTTTGAGGCTGGGGCCAACGTCCTGACTTTC
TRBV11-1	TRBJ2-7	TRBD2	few	CASSWLRGRETYEQYF	TGTGCCAGCAGCTGGTTGCGCGGGAGAGAAACCTACGAGCAGTACTTC